This T cell receptor (beta chain) was captured in a study of human T cells and chemical hapten exposure. Study background: The study sensitized with 2% DPC on a 2 cm by 2 cm patch of upper inner arm skin. Upper-back patch tests with 0.01% DPC were read at 6 days.

In the authors' workflow: Samples had a median of 95,638 TCRs, ranging about 20,000 to 690,600. A single record per CDR3 protein comes from TCRdb applying MiXCR to the RACE reads. The V and J calls here are based on TCRdb, not the publication. The repertoire consists of some 70,000 distinct CDR3 sequences, with 11% occurring once and the leading ten covering roughly 5.3%. This clonotype was seen ten or more times. Its specificity is not known. Described time point: pre-sensitization, week 0. Treatment meaning: therapeutic diphenylcyclopropenone sensitization with weekly scalp DPC. In germline, CDR1 is SGHTS, CDR2 YDEGEE. The CDR3 consists of 13 residues. Trimming took off 0 bases at V and 0 bases at J, with 4 bases between the two ends. General study findings and limits: Significantly more large CDR3 similarity clusters arose among expanded TCRs than among controls.

This sequence was found in a woman aged 45-60 years with alopecia areata. Some clones in this sample may be carry-over from other donors' samples. The chain links TRBV5-8 to TRBJ2-7; D gene ambiguous. The sequencing here drew on whole blood, taken in connection with sensitization to the hapten diphenylcyclopropenone (DPC). The CDR3: CASSLAVSYEQYF. CDR3 DNA sequence: TGTGCCAGCAGCTTGGCTGTCTCCTACGAGCAGTACTTC.